This T cell receptor (beta chain) was sequenced for a study of blood T cell repertoires in COVID-19. The CDR3 loop spans 16 amino acids. Germline assignment: CDR1 LGHDT and CDR2 YNNKEL (reference sequence). The V gene lost 0 bases and the J gene lost 6 bases, with 14 bases spanning the gap. In the study's own analysis: Reference gene primer amplification yielded estimated nucleated cell counts. The data were produced by immunoSEQ multiplex PCR, yet TCRdb's version contains in-frame clones alone and is incomplete. That table supplies the V and J calls and clone size; D and trimming were determined from the DNA. Of more than 250,000 clones in the sample, more than 75% were seen once.

The sequence came from a woman aged 25-40 years who had recovered from COVID-19. Sequenced input: PBMCs or T cells enriched from blood (not recorded which). J is TRBJ1-4 and V is TRBV3-1 (or the pseudogene TRBV3-2), with D possibly TRBD1 on 6 matching bases. The DNA for the CDR3 is TGTGCCAGCAGCCAAGATCGAGGACAGACGGATGAAAAACTGTTTTTT. This sequence encodes CASSQDRGQTDEKLFF.